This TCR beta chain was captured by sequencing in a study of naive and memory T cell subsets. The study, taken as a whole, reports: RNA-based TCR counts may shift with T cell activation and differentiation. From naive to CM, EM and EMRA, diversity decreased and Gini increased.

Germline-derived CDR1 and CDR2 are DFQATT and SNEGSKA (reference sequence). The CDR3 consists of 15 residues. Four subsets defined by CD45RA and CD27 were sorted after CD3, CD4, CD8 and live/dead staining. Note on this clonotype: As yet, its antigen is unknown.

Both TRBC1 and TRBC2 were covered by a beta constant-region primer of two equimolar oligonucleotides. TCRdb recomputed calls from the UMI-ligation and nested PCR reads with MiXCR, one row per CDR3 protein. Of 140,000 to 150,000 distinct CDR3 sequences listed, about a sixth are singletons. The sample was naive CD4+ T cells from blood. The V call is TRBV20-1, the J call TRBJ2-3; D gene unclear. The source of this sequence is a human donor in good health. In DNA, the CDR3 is TGCAGACCAACCTTTGACGCGATTAGCACAGATACGCAGTATTTT. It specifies CRPTFDAISTDTQYF.